This entry concerns a single T cell receptor beta chain. V was shortened by 3 bases and J by 4 bases, with 8 bases between the two germline ends. Germline loops: CDR1 GTSNPN, CDR2 SVGIG (reference sequence). This CDR3 comprises 12 residues. This specimen comes from a study of cytomegalovirus exposure and HLA in healthy donors. PCR was performed using 60 Vbeta and 13 Jbeta primers. Here immunoSEQ multiplex PCR was the method, and the copy in TCRdb shows in-frame clones only, minus some. Of over 150,000 clones in the sample, less than 90% were seen once. The clonotype was recovered from a man aged 50-60 years in good health and CMV-seronegative. Sequencing was carried out using PBMCs. The chain has TRBV30 and TRBJ2-3; D uncertain. The CDR3 DNA sequence: TGTGCCTGGAGCACAGTGCCAGATACGCAGTATTTT. As protein: CAWSTVPDTQYF.